The rows below give T cell receptor beta chains drawn from one sample of a study of CD8 T cells in ankylosing spondylitis. TCRdb re-analysed the 5' RACE reads in MiXCR, keeping a single row per CDR3 protein. The data show some 840,000 distinct CDR3 sequences, with about 10% seen just once and more than 0.5% held by the top ten. Source material: blood, either unsorted or a sorted T cell fraction (not recorded which). Receptor source: a male donor with ankylosing spondylitis. The CDR3 runs from the conserved cysteine through the conserved F or W. The D gene is left open where the match is weak. The listing skips clone size in some rows; elsewhere it reads once, few, many or a size class.

V gene: TRBV4-2
D gene: -
J gene: TRBJ2-6
clone size: -
CDR3 protein: CASSQEGVTGANVLTF
CDR3 DNA: TGTGCCAGCAGCCAGGAAGGGGTTACTGGGGCCAACGTCCTGACTTTC

V gene: TRBV10-3
D gene: TRBD2
J gene: TRBJ2-7
clone size: -
CDR3 protein: CAISGSGTSGYEQYF
CDR3 DNA: TGTGCCATCAGTGGGTCGGGTACTAGCGGATACGAGCAGTACTTC

V gene: TRBV21-1
D gene: -
J gene: TRBJ2-7
clone size: few
CDR3 protein: CASSKEEETSGRYEQYF
CDR3 DNA: TGTGCCAGCAGCAAAGAAGAGGAGACTAGCGGGAGATACGAGCAGTACTTC

V gene: TRBV12-3/TRBV12-4
D gene: -
J gene: TRBJ1-6
clone size: few
CDR3 protein: CASSLGAGNSPLHF
CDR3 DNA: TGTGCCAGCAGTTTAGGGGCGGGAAATTCACCCCTCCACTTT

V gene: TRBV6-2/TRBV6-3
D gene: -
J gene: TRBJ2-1
clone size: -
CDR3 protein: CASSYTGWQFF
CDR3 DNA: TGTGCCAGCAGTTACACCGGATGGCAGTTCTTC

V gene: TRBV15
D gene: TRBD1
J gene: TRBJ2-4
clone size: few
CDR3 protein: CATSRAGTGKNIQYF
CDR3 DNA: TGTGCCACCAGCAGAGCCGGGACAGGGAAAAACATTCAGTACTTC

V gene: TRBV6-5
D gene: TRBD1
J gene: TRBJ2-5
clone size: -
CDR3 protein: CASSSRQQGDGETQYF
CDR3 DNA: TGTGCCAGCAGTTCCCGCCAACAGGGGGACGGGGAGACCCAGTACTTC

V gene: TRBV5-6
D gene: -
J gene: TRBJ2-3
clone size: few
CDR3 protein: CASSFIGAGDTQYF
CDR3 DNA: TGTGCCAGCAGCTTCATAGGGGCGGGAGATACGCAGTATTTT

V gene: TRBV5-1
D gene: TRBD1
J gene: TRBJ1-4
clone size: few
CDR3 protein: CASSSHHGTANEKLFF
CDR3 DNA: TGCGCCAGCAGCTCGCACCACGGGACAGCTAATGAAAAACTGTTTTTT

V gene: TRBV5-5
D gene: -
J gene: TRBJ2-7
clone size: -
CDR3 protein: CASSPRGWAGEQYF
CDR3 DNA: TGTGCCAGCAGCCCCCGGGGATGGGCGGGGGAGCAGTACTTC

V gene: TRBV6-1
D gene: TRBD2
J gene: TRBJ2-2
clone size: few
CDR3 protein: CASILAGGHTGELFF
CDR3 DNA: TGTGCCAGCATACTAGCGGGAGGACACACCGGGGAGCTGTTTTTT

V gene: TRBV29-1
D gene: TRBD2
J gene: TRBJ2-1
clone size: many
CDR3 protein: CSAGLVGEQFF
CDR3 DNA: TGCAGCGCCGGACTAGTGGGGGAGCAGTTCTTC

V gene: TRBV6-1
D gene: -
J gene: TRBJ1-1
clone size: -
CDR3 protein: CASSRDGASNTEAFF
CDR3 DNA: TGTGCCAGCAGCCGGGACGGGGCATCGAACACTGAAGCTTTCTTT

V gene: TRBV7-2
D gene: -
J gene: TRBJ1-2
clone size: few
CDR3 protein: CASSLVLQGSFYGYTF
CDR3 DNA: TGTGCCAGCAGCTTAGTATTGCAGGGCTCCTTCTATGGCTACACCTTC

V gene: TRBV7-9
D gene: TRBD1
J gene: TRBJ1-1
clone size: many
CDR3 protein: CASTRGDRVSTEAFF
CDR3 DNA: TGTGCCAGCACCCGCGGCGACAGGGTGTCTACTGAAGCTTTCTTT

V gene: TRBV20-1
D gene: -
J gene: TRBJ1-1
clone size: -
CDR3 protein: CSARPPTGTTEAFF
CDR3 DNA: TGCAGTGCTAGACCCCCCACAGGGACCACTGAAGCTTTCTTT

V gene: TRBV20-1
D gene: TRBD1
J gene: TRBJ2-7
clone size: few
CDR3 protein: CSASTPGTGFYEQYF
CDR3 DNA: TGCAGTGCTAGTACTCCCGGGACAGGGTTTTACGAGCAGTACTTC

V gene: TRBV19
D gene: TRBD2
J gene: TRBJ2-1
clone size: -
CDR3 protein: CASSGQREYNEQFF
CDR3 DNA: TGTGCCAGTAGTGGCCAGCGGGAATACAATGAGCAGTTCTTC

V gene: TRBV20-1
D gene: -
J gene: TRBJ2-1
clone size: many
CDR3 protein: CSSRRGRRGNEQFF
CDR3 DNA: TGCAGTTCCAGAAGGGGGAGGAGGGGGAATGAGCAGTTCTTC

V gene: TRBV20-1
D gene: TRBD1
J gene: TRBJ1-2
clone size: many
CDR3 protein: CSADTGTDYGYTF
CDR3 DNA: TGCAGTGCTGATACCGGGACAGACTATGGCTACACCTTC

V gene: TRBV20-1
D gene: -
J gene: TRBJ1-5
clone size: few
CDR3 protein: CSAAKDSNQPQHF
CDR3 DNA: TGCAGTGCTGCCAAAGATAGCAATCAGCCCCAGCATTTT

V gene: TRBV20-1
D gene: TRBD1
J gene: TRBJ1-1
clone size: -
CDR3 protein: CSARDTGGTEAFF
CDR3 DNA: TGCAGTGCCCGAGACACAGGGGGCACTGAAGCTTTCTTT

V gene: TRBV5-1
D gene: TRBD2
J gene: TRBJ2-5
clone size: -
CDR3 protein: CASSFGTSGRNSETQYF
CDR3 DNA: TGCGCCAGCAGCTTCGGGACTAGCGGGAGGAATTCGGAGACCCAGTACTTC

V gene: TRBV10-3
D gene: TRBD2
J gene: TRBJ2-5
clone size: many
CDR3 protein: CAISETSGGAEETQYF
CDR3 DNA: TGTGCCATCAGTGAAACTAGCGGGGGGGCCGAGGAGACCCAGTACTTC

V gene: TRBV6-2/TRBV6-3
D gene: -
J gene: TRBJ2-3
clone size: -
CDR3 protein: CASNLASTLTDTQYF
CDR3 DNA: TGTGCCAGCAACCTGGCCAGCACCCTCACAGATACGCAGTATTTT

V gene: TRBV4-2
D gene: -
J gene: TRBJ2-5
clone size: few
CDR3 protein: CASSHDPGGREETQYF
CDR3 DNA: TGTGCCAGCAGCCACGACCCCGGGGGCAGGGAAGAGACCCAGTACTTC

V gene: TRBV7-2
D gene: TRBD1
J gene: TRBJ2-7
clone size: -
CDR3 protein: CASSSDRGSSYEQYF
CDR3 DNA: TGTGCCAGCAGCTCCGACAGGGGGAGCTCCTACGAGCAGTACTTC

V gene: TRBV5-1
D gene: TRBD2
J gene: TRBJ2-5
clone size: -
CDR3 protein: CASSFGRGVAGGVLETQYF
CDR3 DNA: TGCGCCAGCAGCTTTGGCAGGGGAGTAGCGGGAGGTGTCCTCGAGACCCAGTACTTC

V gene: TRBV7-2
D gene: TRBD1
J gene: TRBJ2-7
clone size: -
CDR3 protein: CASSSAGTGVYEQYF
CDR3 DNA: TGTGCCAGCAGCTCGGCCGGGACAGGGGTGTACGAGCAGTACTTC

V gene: TRBV10-1
D gene: -
J gene: TRBJ2-2
clone size: few
CDR3 protein: CASSDGRSNTGELFF
CDR3 DNA: TGCGCCAGCAGTGACGGGAGATCGAACACCGGGGAGCTGTTTTTT

V gene: TRBV20-1
D gene: -
J gene: TRBJ1-2
clone size: few
CDR3 protein: CSGLYRDLNYGYTF
CDR3 DNA: TGCAGTGGCCTCTACAGGGATTTGAACTATGGCTACACCTTC

V gene: TRBV27
D gene: -
J gene: TRBJ2-7
clone size: -
CDR3 protein: CASSLDWESSYEQYF
CDR3 DNA: TGTGCCAGCAGTTTGGACTGGGAGAGCTCCTACGAGCAGTACTTC